The 18 T cell receptor beta chains listed next were all sequenced from one sample in a study of early T cells in non-severe SARS-CoV-2 infection (TCRdb year 2021). The library was produced with 5' RACE. Sequencing used a NextSeq 500. The public sequencing data were trimmed at Q25 with fastp and processed into clonotypes with MiXCR by TCRdb, which kept only in-frame beta chains. Rows with one shared CDR3 protein collapse into an entry with the most common genes and DNA. Present in this sample are more than 65,000 distinct CDR3 sequences, approximately 14% of which were seen just once. Nearly 4% of the sample is taken by the ten largest. The source material was whole blood, sampled at baseline. The source of these receptors is an adult who was a healthcare worker with PCR-confirmed SARS-CoV-2 infection or an uninfected control (not recorded which).

This clonotype was seen more than once but under ten times. The J gene is TRBJ2-3, the V gene TRBV12-5, with no clear D. CDR1 is LGHNT, CDR2 FRNRAP, per germline. The V end was cut by 3 bases, the J end by 6 bases, with 7 bases between. This CDR3 comprises 12 residues. The CDR3: CASGFAGDTQYF. CDR3 in DNA: TGTGCTAGTGGTTTTGCCGGGGATACGCAGTATTTT.

The V call is TRBV24-1, the J call TRBJ2-1; TRBD2 is a possible D gene (6 bases). The V and J ends lost 2 bases and 0 bases respectively, with 10 bases between them. The CDR3 loop spans 16 amino acids. Germline CDR1 reads KGHDR; CDR2 reads SFDVKD. Written as DNA, the CDR3 is TGTGCCACCAGTGATTGGGAGGAAGGCTCCTACAATGAGCAGTTCTTC. The encoded protein is CATSDWEEGSYNEQFF.

V usage is TRBV20-1 and J usage is TRBJ1-2; D not certain. The CDR3 covers 13 residues. The germline CDR1 and CDR2 sequences are DFQATT and SNEGSKA (reference sequence). V shed 6 bases and J shed 3 bases, with 14 bases lying between them. CDR3 coding DNA: TGCAGTGCAAACCGGGAGATTTACTATGGCTACACCTTC. It specifies CSANREIYYGYTF.

CDR3 amino acids: CSVDAGATDTQYF. The CDR3 nucleotides are TGCAGCGTTGATGCGGGGGCCACAGATACGCAGTATTTT. The chain has TRBV29-1 and TRBJ2-3, with D possibly TRBD2 on 7 matching bases. Per the germline V gene, CDR1 is SQVTM and CDR2 is ANQGSEA. V was cut by 3 bases and J by 2 bases, with 9 bases left in between. The CDR3 is 13 amino acids.

The chain combines TRBV5-3 with TRBJ2-5; D is possibly TRBD1 (5 bases). TRBV5-3 is an ORF; its function is uncertain. V lost 0 bases, J lost 1 base, and 10 bases lay in between. The CDR3 sequence is 15 residues long. The CDR3 here is CARSLARVAQETQYF. CDR3 nucleotide sequence: TGTGCCAGAAGCTTGGCCAGGGTTGCCCAAGAGACCCAGTACTTC.

This clonotype was found many times. This chain links TRBV27 with TRBJ2-7; D could derive from TRBD1 or TRBD2 (5 bases each). With 6 bases removed from V and 4 bases from J, the gap between germline ends came to 16 bases. Germline loops: CDR1 MNHEY, CDR2 SMNVEV (reference sequence). The CDR3 is 14 residues long. This chain's CDR3 is CASSPRDALYEQYF. The CDR3 coding sequence is TGTGCCAGCAGCCCCCGGGACGCTCTTTACGAGCAGTACTTC.

The chain carries TRBV30 and TRBJ2-7; perhaps TRBD2 as D (6 bases). Deletions cut 0 bases from V and 6 bases from J, with 12 bases between. CDR1 is GTSNPN and CDR2 is SVGIG in the germline V gene (reference sequence). The CDR3 covers 13 residues. As DNA, the CDR3 is TGTGCCTGGAGTGTACAAGTGGGAGGCGAGCAGTACTTC. Translating gives CAWSVQVGGEQYF.

This clonotype was detected a few times. V and J are TRBV28 and TRBJ2-7; 8 bases match TRBD1. Germline assignment: CDR1 MDHEN and CDR2 SYDVKM. J lost 6 bases, V lost 6 bases, and 13 bases had no gene match. This CDR3 contains 15 residues. In nucleotides, the CDR3 is TGTGCCAGCAGGACTTCCGGGACAGGCAAAGGCGAGCAGTACTTC. It is translated as CASRTSGTGKGEQYF.

The sample holds many counts of this clonotype. The J gene is TRBJ2-7, the V gene TRBV20-1, with 10 bases aligning to TRBD1. V trimming: 6 bases; J trimming: 4 bases; junction bases outside the gene matches: 6. Germline CDR1 is DFQATT and CDR2 is SNEGSKA (reference sequence). CDR3 length: 13 residues. CDR3: CSARDRGEYEQYF. The CDR3 DNA is TGCAGTGCCCGGGACAGGGGAGAATACGAGCAGTACTTC.

The CDR3 nucleotides read TGCGCCAGCAGCGTGGAAGCAACTAATGAAAAACTGTTTTTT. Amino acid sequence: CASSVEATNEKLFF. The V call is TRBV5-1, the J call TRBJ1-4; D remains ambiguous. Germline V lookup: CDR1 SGHRS, CDR2 YFSETQ. Trimming took 4 bases from V and 0 from J, leaving 7 bases between them. The CDR3 totals 14 residues.

CDR3 residues: CASSQQGNGNTIYF. CDR3 coding DNA: TGTGCCAGCAGTCAACAGGGAAACGGAAACACCATATATTTT. The chain uses TRBV7-6 and TRBJ1-3; possible D gene TRBD1, 6 bases. V lost 6 bases to trimming and J lost 4 bases, with 13 bases between them. Looked up from germline, CDR1 is SGHVS and CDR2 is FNYEAQ. The CDR3 is 14 amino acids.

The J gene is TRBJ2-1, the V gene TRBV30; 7 bases are a match to TRBD2. Germline CDR1 and CDR2: GTSNPN and SVGIG (reference sequence). Trimming removed 8 bases from V and 5 bases from J; junction bases left unmatched: 12. This CDR3 comprises 14 residues. CDR3 amino acids: CAGSRGVVDNEQFF. The CDR3 DNA reads TGTGCCGGATCCCGGGGGGTGGTGGACAATGAGCAGTTCTTC.

This clonotype was detected a few times. This rearrangement joins TRBV7-6 to TRBJ2-5, with D possibly called TRBD1 or TRBD2 (5 bases each). This CDR3 is built from 15 residues. V was shortened by 2 bases and J by 1 base, with 11 bases between the two germline ends. Per the germline V gene, CDR1 is SGHVS and CDR2 is FNYEAQ. CDR3 coding DNA: TGTGCCAGCAGCTTATCCCGGGGCTCCCAAGAGACCCAGTACTTC. Encoded protein: CASSLSRGSQETQYF.

This clonotype was observed at least ten times. The genes are TRBV12-3 or TRBV12-4 and TRBJ1-2; D ambiguous. The germline V and J ends were trimmed by 5 bases and 2 bases, with 9 bases remaining between them. This CDR3 has 13 residues. The CDR3, as DNA: TGTGCCAGCAGTAAACAGAGGAACTATGGCTACACCTTC. Protein: CASSKQRNYGYTF.

V is TRBV4-1 and J is TRBJ2-7; 7 bases map to TRBD1. CDR1 MGHRA and CDR2 YSYEKL come from the germline V gene. J gave up 4 bases and V 3 bases, and 6 bases lay outside the gene matches. The CDR3 contains 14 residues. CDR3 sequence (DNA): TGCGCCAGCAGCCAGGCCGACAGGGTTTACGAGCAGTACTTC. Its protein is CASSQADRVYEQYF.

This clonotype has only a few counts. The chain joins TRBV9 to TRBJ2-7, with D possibly being TRBD2 (5 bases). The CDR3 has 14 amino acids. Germline V gene sequence: CDR1 SGDLS, CDR2 YYNGEE. Trimming left V 3 bases short and J 6 bases short, with 16 bases between. CDR3 nucleotides: TGTGCCAGCAGCGGCGGACTCCCGGGCCTCGAGCAGTACTTC. It codes for CASSGGLPGLEQYF.

This clonotype showed up just a few times. The chain is built from TRBV5-1 and TRBJ2-3; 8 positions match TRBD2. Germline loops: CDR1 SGHRS, CDR2 YFSETQ. The CDR3 has 16 amino acids. The J segment lost 0 bases and the V segment lost 0 bases, leaving 3 bases of the junction unmatched. CDR3 DNA sequence: TGCGCCAGCAGCTTGGGACTAGCGCTAAGCACAGATACGCAGTATTTT. Amino acids: CASSLGLALSTDTQYF. The variable domain in full, completed from reference TRBV5-1 and TRBJ2-3, reads KAGVTQTPRYLIKTRGQQVTLSCSPISGHRSVSWYQQTPGQGLQFLFEYFSETQRNKGNFPGRFSGRQFSNSRSEMNVSTLELGDSALYLCASSLGLALSTDTQYFGPGTRLTVL.

This clonotype was counted only a few times. The chain employs TRBV7-9 and TRBJ1-2; 8 nucleotides line up with TRBD1. Trimming took 5 bases from V and 4 from J; bases not matched to a gene: 6. The CDR3 extends over 14 amino acids. Germline values: CDR1 SEHNR, CDR2 FQNEAQ (reference sequence). The CDR3 DNA reads TGTGCCAGCAGCCTAGGAGGACAGGGCTATGGCTACACCTTC. Encoded protein: CASSLGGQGYGYTF.